Sequencing of this TCR beta chain was carried out in a study of cytomegalovirus exposure and HLA in healthy donors. Study summary: A preliminary data release comprised 91 million or so unique TCRs obtained from HLA-typed donors. Points from the study as a whole: As confirmed in vitro, three CMV-associated chains were specific for CMV antigens.

Looked up from germline, CDR1 is SGHRS and CDR2 is YFSETQ. V shed 3 bases and J 4 bases; nucleotides not matched to a gene: 10. This CDR3 is built from 18 residues. This clone was found once. Its antigen is currently unknown. Both 60 Vbeta primers and 13 Jbeta primers went into the PCR. Libraries were prepared by immunoSEQ multiplex PCR; TCRdb keeps only in-frame clonotypes and omits some of them. The profile shows some 100,000 clones, 65% to 85% of them singletons. The clonotype comes from a man aged 45-65 years in good health and CMV-seropositive. The chain employs TRBV5-1 and TRBJ2-2; 12 bases map to TRBD1. Sequenced sample: PBMCs. The CDR3 protein is CASSSTPGQGATTGELFF. DNA of the CDR3: TGCGCCAGCAGCTCTACCCCGGGACAGGGGGCAACCACCGGGGAGCTGTTTTTT.